Sequencing of this T cell receptor (beta chain) was carried out in a study of T cell repertoires in cytomegalovirus infection. Study as a whole: Public TCR beta signatures indicated both CMV infection and matching HLA type. Whole-study findings and limits: HLA-C-restricted CMV-specific TCR beta clonotypes prevailed in the ex vivo response. Summed frequency of public TCR beta families distinguished CMV carriers with the relevant HLA.

A single record per CDR3 protein comes from TCRdb applying MiXCR to the reads. The sample lists about 260,000 distinct CDR3 sequences; roughly 13% were seen once. This clonotype has at least ten counts. Its antigen remains unidentified. The TCR comes from a human donor in good health (CMV status not recorded). Some clones in this sample may be carry-over from other donors' samples. Sequencing was done on a sample of PBMCs.

CDR3 DNA sequence: TGTGCCGCCCGGGGGCCAGATAAAAACATTCAGTACTTC. It translates to CAARGPDKNIQYF. The genes are TRBV2 and TRBJ2-4; the D gene could be TRBD1 or TRBD2 (6 bases each). The CDR3 length is 13 residues. V lost 11 bases, J lost 4 bases, and 15 bases lay in between. CDR1 SNHLY and CDR2 FYNNEI come from the germline V gene.